Each of the 10 T cell receptor beta chains below was sequenced from the same sample in a study of prognosis after radiotherapy for stage I lung cancer. Using two-round multiplex PCR, the authors amplified TCR beta CDR3 from genomic DNA. It was primers specific to each TRBV and TRBJ gene that first-round PCR used. TCRdb reprocessed the multiplex PCR reads with MiXCR, giving one entry per CDR3 protein. The sample carries around 31,000 distinct CDR3 sequences, around 32% recorded once. The sample in question was PBMCs, obtained before or after stereotactic body radiation therapy (not recorded which). These receptors came from a donor over 45 with non-small cell lung cancer.

At least ten counts were recorded for this clonotype. The CDR3 DNA reads as TGTGCCAGCAGTTCTAACTATGGCTACACCTTC. This sequence encodes CASSSNYGYTF. The chain uses TRBV6-5 and TRBJ1-2, with D unclear. Germline lookup yields CDR1 MNHEY and CDR2 SVGAGI. Trimming took 4 bases from V and 0 from J, leaving 0 bases between them. This CDR3 is built from 11 residues.

The chain has TRBV7-2 and TRBJ2-1, with D tentatively TRBD2 (5 bases). Trimming removed 6 bases at V and 8 bases at J, with 32 bases between. The CDR3 contains 19 residues. CDR1 is SGHTA, CDR2 FQGNSA, per germline. The CDR3 DNA is TGTGCCAGCAGACGTCCGGGAAGTGTTAACGTGAGGGCCCACGATGAGCAGTTCTTC. It specifies CASRRPGSVNVRAHDEQFF.

In this sample, this clonotype turned up many times. V usage is TRBV20-1 and J usage is TRBJ2-1, with 7 bases lining up with TRBD2. This CDR3 spans 17 amino acids. J was trimmed by 2 bases and V by 6 bases; bases with no gene match: 16. The germline gives CDR1 DFQATT, CDR2 SNEGSKA (reference sequence). CDR3 sequence: CSAPRAGVSSAYNEQFF. CDR3 DNA sequence: TGCAGTGCCCCTAGGGCGGGAGTGTCAAGCGCCTACAATGAGCAGTTCTTC.

This clonotype was recorded at least ten times. The chain has TRBV28 and TRBJ2-1; 7 nucleotides line up with TRBD2. The length of the CDR3 is 11 residues. Germline CDR1 and CDR2: MDHEN and SYDVKM. V shed 11 bases, J shed 12 bases, and the junction held 10 bases outside the gene matches. CDR3 residues: CASSGAGRQFF. The DNA for the CDR3 is TGTGCCTCCAGCGGGGCGGGTAGGCAGTTCTTC.

This clonotype was seen a few times. J is TRBJ2-5 and V is TRBV6-4; 7 positions agree with TRBD2. Germline values: CDR1 MRHNA, CDR2 SNTAGT. V dropped 5 bases and J dropped 0; count of bases not matched to a gene: 12. This CDR3 comprises 17 residues. The CDR3 protein is CASSYGSGGSYQETQYF. The CDR3 DNA is TGTGCCAGCAGTTACGGGTCGGGGGGATCTTACCAAGAGACCCAGTACTTC.

The CDR3 region is CASSQQGTVSNVLTF. In DNA, the CDR3 is TGTGCCAGCAGCCAACAGGGTACTGTGTCCAACGTCCTGACTTTC. This chain joins TRBV7-3 and TRBJ2-6; weak D call: TRBD1 (6 bases). Germline lookup yields CDR1 SGHTA and CDR2 FQGTGA. With 5 bases removed from V and 8 bases from J, the gap between germline ends came to 16 bases. The CDR3 sequence is 15 residues long.

This clonotype was seen ten or more times. The rearrangement links TRBV5-1 to TRBJ2-5; D unclear. Trimming removed 4 bases at V and 0 bases at J, with 10 bases between. Germline values: CDR1 SGHRS, CDR2 YFSETQ. The CDR3 consists of 14 residues. The CDR3 sequence: CASSPLGDQETQYF. The CDR3 nucleotides read TGCGCCAGCAGCCCCTTGGGTGACCAAGAGACCCAGTACTTC. The entire variable domain, with the rest obtained from reference TRBV5-1 and TRBJ2-5, is as follows: KAGVTQTPRYLIKTRGQQVTLSCSPISGHRSVSWYQQTPGQGLQFLFEYFSETQRNKGNFPGRFSGRQFSNSRSEMNVSTLELGDSALYLCASSPLGDQETQYFGPGTRLLVL.

Ten or more counts support this clonotype. The V and J genes are TRBV6-2 or TRBV6-3 and TRBJ2-6; D unresolved. Trimming pared 8 bases from V and 1 base from J, leaving 18 bases between. CDR1 is MNHEY, CDR2 SVGEGT, per germline. The CDR3 is 17 amino acids. CDR3 nucleotides: TGTGCCAGCCGAGGTGTGACGGATTGGTCTGGGGCCAACGTCCTGACTTTC. It specifies CASRGVTDWSGANVLTF.

As to this clonotype: A read error is likely here: a far larger clone is one base away. The chain links TRBV19 to TRBJ2-5; D tentatively reads TRBD1 or TRBD2 (6 bases each). CDR1 is LNHDA, CDR2 SQIVND, per germline (reference sequence). Trimming removed 2 bases at V and 14 bases at J, with 21 bases between. The CDR3 is made up of 14 amino acids. The DNA for the CDR3 is TGTGCCAGTAGTATATTTCTTGGAGGGGACATTCATTACTTC. This sequence encodes CASSIFLGGDIHYF.

This clonotype has a count of ten or more. The rearrangement links TRBV7-3 to TRBJ1-5; unclear D gene. The CDR3 length is 8 residues. V dropped 7 bases and J dropped 15 bases, with 7 bases sitting between them. The germline V gene encodes CDR1 SGHTA and CDR2 FQGTGA. As DNA, the CDR3 is TGTGCCAGCACCCTCCTGCATTTT. It translates to CASTLLHF.